A single sample is the source of the 22 T cell receptor beta chains below, sequenced in a study of T-cell memory formation after mild COVID-19. MiXCR, applied by TCRdb to the 5' RACE reads, yields one record per CDR3 protein. The sample lists hundreds of thousands of distinct CDR3 sequences; 8.2% were seen once. Sample: PBMCs or a T cell subset sorted from them (not recorded which). The receptors derive from a man aged 18-30 years who had mild COVID-19 (a few samples of this study predate the infection). Cell type and time point are not known.

The V gene is TRBV20-1, the J gene TRBJ2-4; D not resolved. Germline CDR1 and CDR2: DFQATT and SNEGSKA (reference sequence). The V end lost 7 bases, the J end lost 0 bases, and 16 bases lay between the germline ends. The CDR3 is made up of 15 amino acids. CDR3 nucleotides: TGCAGTGTCCCGTTTTGGATCCTAGCCAAAAACATTCAGTACTTC. As protein: CSVPFWILAKNIQYF.

This clonotype was observed many times. This chain connects TRBV11-2 to TRBJ2-2; possible D gene TRBD1, 6 bases. The CDR3 totals 17 residues. V lost 1 base and J 3 bases, leaving 15 bases between the germline ends. Per germline, CDR1 SGHAT and CDR2 FQNNGV. In DNA, the CDR3 is TGTGCCAGCAGCTTAGGGTACAGGGTACTCGACACCGGGGAGCTGTTTTTT. Protein: CASSLGYRVLDTGELFF.

This clonotype was detected ten times or more. V and J are TRBV20-1 and TRBJ2-1; no clear D. Trimming cost V 3 bases and J 4 bases, with 10 bases left between them. The CDR3 is 13 amino acids. Per germline, CDR1 DFQATT and CDR2 SNEGSKA (reference sequence). The CDR3 region is CSARTPQYNEQFF. DNA for the CDR3: TGCAGTGCTAGGACTCCCCAGTACAATGAGCAGTTCTTC.

The chain links TRBV30 to TRBJ1-5; no definite D call. The CDR3 loop spans 14 amino acids. V lost 0 bases and J 3 bases, leaving 9 bases between the germline ends. CDR1 and CDR2 from the germline V gene are GTSNPN and SVGIG (reference sequence). In DNA form, the CDR3 reads TGTGCCTGGAGTGTAGCGACACTCAATCAGCCCCAGCATTTT. Protein sequence: CAWSVATLNQPQHF.

The CDR3 sequence is CASSLGTYGNQPQHF. CDR3 coding DNA: TGTGCCAGCAGCTTAGGGACATACGGCAATCAGCCCCAGCATTTT. The chain joins TRBV7-8 to TRBJ1-5; maybe TRBD1 (5 bases). Trimming pared 1 base from V and 2 bases from J, leaving 9 bases between. Germline CDR1 and CDR2: SGHVS and FQNEAQ. The CDR3 runs 15 residues.

This clonotype was counted a single time. This sequence joins TRBV7-7 and TRBJ2-3, with D tentatively TRBD1 (7 bases). The germline V gene encodes CDR1 SSHAT and CDR2 FNYEAQ (reference sequence). The CDR3 consists of 15 residues. V was trimmed by 8 bases and J by 6 bases, leaving 21 bases between them. Written as DNA, the CDR3 is TGTGCCAGCGGAATGGGGGGCAGGGGGATGGATACGCAGTATTTT. It specifies CASGMGGRGMDTQYF.

This clonotype was seen many times. The chain uses TRBV3-1 and TRBJ2-7, with D hard to call. The CDR3 spans 10 residues. Germline V gene sequence: CDR1 LGHDT, CDR2 YNNKEL (reference sequence). Trimming stripped 3 bases from V and 10 bases from J, with 7 bases between. The CDR3 protein is CASSHRPQYV. In nucleotides, the CDR3 is TGTGCCAGCAGCCATAGGCCCCAGTACGTC.

The rearrangement joins TRBV10-3 to TRBJ1-1, with 7 bases fitting TRBD1. Germline-derived CDR1 and CDR2 are ENHRY and SYGVKD. The V segment lost 10 bases and the J segment 3 bases; nucleotides outside the gene matches: 5. This CDR3 is built from 12 residues. CDR3 loop: CATTGTDTEAFF. For the CDR3, the DNA is TGTGCCACCACCGGGACAGACACTGAAGCTTTCTTT.

The rearrangement uses TRBV24-1 and TRBJ2-1, with D unclear. From germline, CDR1 is KGHDR and CDR2 SFDVKD. The V end lost 4 bases, the J end lost 5 bases, and 5 bases lay between the germline ends. The CDR3 sequence is 12 residues long. As DNA, the CDR3 is TGTGCCACCAGTGACAAGGACAATGAGCAGTTCTTC. Translation: CATSDKDNEQFF.

This clonotype was detected ten times or more. V and J are TRBV19 and TRBJ2-3; possible D gene TRBD1, 6 bases. Germline lookup yields CDR1 LNHDA and CDR2 SQIVND (reference sequence). The CDR3 spans 13 residues. The V end lost 8 bases, the J end lost 0 bases, and 9 bases lay between the germline ends. CDR3 nucleotide sequence: TGTGCCAGTTTACAGGGTAGCACAGATACGCAGTATTTT. This translates into CASLQGSTDTQYF.

This clonotype was counted a few times. CDR3 loop: CSAGRTDSYEQYF. The CDR3 coding sequence is TGCAGTGCTGGACGGACAGATTCCTACGAGCAGTACTTC. This chain links TRBV20-1 with TRBJ2-7, with a weak D call TRBD1 (6 bases). V was cut by 5 bases and J by 1 base, with 12 bases left in between. The CDR3 contains 13 residues. Germline lookup yields CDR1 DFQATT and CDR2 SNEGSKA (reference sequence).

This clonotype was picked up many times. This chain joins TRBV9 and TRBJ1-2; the match to TRBD1 covers 8 bases. The CDR3 is 14 amino acids. In germline, CDR1 is SGDLS, CDR2 YYNGEE. The V gene end was trimmed by 3 bases and the J gene end by 3 bases; junction bases not matched to a gene: 4. The CDR3 here is CASSAGQGHYGYTF. CDR3 nucleotides: TGTGCCAGCAGCGCAGGACAGGGTCACTATGGCTACACCTTC.

This clonotype was observed a few times. The chain couples TRBV5-1 to TRBJ1-3; TRBD1 matches at 7 bases. The CDR3 totals 14 residues. V trimming: 1 base; J trimming: 4 bases; junction bases outside the gene matches: 2. Germline V CDR1 and CDR2: SGHRS, YFSETQ. The CDR3 sequence: CASSLLGQGNTIYF. The CDR3 DNA is TGCGCCAGCAGCTTGTTGGGACAGGGAAACACCATATATTTT.

This clonotype occurred a few times. This chain connects TRBV7-2 to TRBJ1-2; D might be TRBD1 (6 bases). Trimming removed 6 bases from V and 7 bases from J, with 12 bases in between. The germline CDR1 and CDR2 sequences are SGHTA and FQGNSA. This CDR3 comprises 12 residues. In DNA form, the CDR3 reads TGTGCCAGCAGACCAGGGGATGCTGGCTACACCTTC. Translating it yields CASRPGDAGYTF. Combining the CDR3 with reference TRBV7-2 and TRBJ1-2 gives the whole variable domain GAGVSQSPSNKVTEKGKDVELRCDPISGHTALYWYRQSLGQGLEFLIYFQGNSAPDKSGLPSDRFSAERTGGSVSTLTIQRTQQEDSAVYLCASRPGDAGYTFGSGTRLTVV.

This sequence joins TRBV5-1 and TRBJ2-3, with TRBD2 matching over 10 bases. CDR1 and CDR2 from the germline V gene are SGHRS and YFSETQ. V lost 0 bases, J lost 6 bases, and 7 bases stayed unmatched. This CDR3 contains 16 residues. CDR3 protein: CASSLASGGAPDTQYF. The CDR3 coding sequence is TGCGCCAGCAGCTTGGCCAGCGGGGGGGCCCCCGATACGCAGTATTTT.

This sequence joins TRBV4-3 and TRBJ2-3; the D call may be TRBD1 or TRBD2 (5 bases each). Trimming cost V 1 base and J 5 bases, with 10 bases left between them. CDR1 and CDR2 (germline): LGHNA, YSLEER. This CDR3 has 14 residues. CDR3 bases: TGCGCCAGCAGCCAAGTGAGGGGAGAAGATACGCAGTATTTT. Amino acid sequence: CASSQVRGEDTQYF.

The rearrangement links TRBV19 to TRBJ1-1, with TRBD1 matching 8 bases. The CDR3 spans 13 residues. Trimming took 7 bases from V and 4 from J; bases not matched to a gene: 5. The V gene's germline CDR1 is LNHDA and CDR2 SQIVND (reference sequence). The CDR3 reads CASKQGAPTEAFF. In DNA, the CDR3 is TGTGCCAGTAAGCAGGGGGCGCCCACTGAAGCTTTCTTT.

This chain joins TRBV20-1 and TRBJ1-2, with TRBD1 matching 7 bases. J was trimmed by 6 bases and V by 3 bases; bases with no gene match: 4. This CDR3 has 12 amino acids. Germline loops: CDR1 DFQATT, CDR2 SNEGSKA (reference sequence). The CDR3 nucleotides read TGCAGTGCTAGGGGACAGCGAGATGGCTACACCTTC. This sequence encodes CSARGQRDGYTF.

The V gene is TRBV4-3, the J gene TRBJ2-7; unclear D gene. The CDR3 has 13 residues. Germline assignment: CDR1 LGHNA and CDR2 YSLEER. V was shortened by 0 bases and J by 2 bases, with 5 bases between the two germline ends. CDR3 amino acids: CASSQDRTYEQYF. CDR3 nucleotide sequence: TGCGCCAGCAGCCAAGACAGGACCTACGAGCAGTACTTC.

V gene TRBV5-1 combines with J gene TRBJ2-2; 8 bases are shared with TRBD2. Losses at the gene ends were 0 bases for V and 4 bases for J; bases not matched to a gene: 5. The germline gives CDR1 SGHRS, CDR2 YFSETQ. CDR3 length: 16 amino acids. The DNA for the CDR3 is TGCGCCAGCAGCTTGGCCTCCGGGAGGGGCACCGGGGAGCTGTTTTTT. Translation: CASSLASGRGTGELFF.

This clonotype was seen many times. V and J are TRBV28 and TRBJ2-5, with D unresolved. V was clipped by 7 bases and J by 4 bases, with 13 bases between them. This CDR3 is 13 amino acids long. Germline V gene sequence: CDR1 MDHEN, CDR2 SYDVKM. As DNA, the CDR3 is TGTGCCAGCAACTTCCAAGCCCGAGAGACCCAGTACTTC. Translation gives CASNFQARETQYF.

The chain carries TRBV16 and TRBJ2-1; perhaps TRBD2 as D (5 bases). The CDR3 has 14 residues. Germline V gives CDR1 KGHSY, CDR2 FQNENV. V was pared by 0 bases and J by 9 bases, with 12 bases between. DNA for the CDR3: TGTGCCAGCAGCCAATCGGGCGGGCTTGGTGAGCAGTTCTTC. This encodes CASSQSGGLGEQFF.